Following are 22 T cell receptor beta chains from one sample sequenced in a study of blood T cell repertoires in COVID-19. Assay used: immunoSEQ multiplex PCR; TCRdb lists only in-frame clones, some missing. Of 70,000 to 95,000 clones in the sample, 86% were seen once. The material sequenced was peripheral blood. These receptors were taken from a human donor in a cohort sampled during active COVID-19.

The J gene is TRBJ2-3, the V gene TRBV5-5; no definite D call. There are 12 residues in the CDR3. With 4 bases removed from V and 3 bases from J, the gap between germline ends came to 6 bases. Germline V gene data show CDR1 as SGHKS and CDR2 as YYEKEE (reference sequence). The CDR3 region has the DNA TGTGCCAGCAGCCCCGAGACAGATACGCAGTATTTT. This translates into CASSPETDTQYF.

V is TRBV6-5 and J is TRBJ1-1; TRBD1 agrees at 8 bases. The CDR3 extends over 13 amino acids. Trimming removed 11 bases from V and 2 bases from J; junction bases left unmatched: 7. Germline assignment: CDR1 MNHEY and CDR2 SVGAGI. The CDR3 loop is CAGGTGSNTEAFF. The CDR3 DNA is TGTGCCGGGGGGACAGGCTCAAACACTGAAGCTTTCTTT.

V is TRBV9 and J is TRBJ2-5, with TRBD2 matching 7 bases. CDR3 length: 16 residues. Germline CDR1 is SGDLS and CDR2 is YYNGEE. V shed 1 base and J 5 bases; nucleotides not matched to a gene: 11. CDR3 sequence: CASSVNAGLAAETQYF. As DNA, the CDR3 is TGTGCCAGCAGCGTAAATGCCGGGCTAGCGGCGGAGACCCAGTACTTC.

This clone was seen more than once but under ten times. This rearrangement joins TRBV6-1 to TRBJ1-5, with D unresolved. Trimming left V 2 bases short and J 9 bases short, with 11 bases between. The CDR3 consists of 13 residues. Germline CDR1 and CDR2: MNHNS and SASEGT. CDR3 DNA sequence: TGTGCCAGCAGTGAAAGGGAGGCTCGGCCCCAGCATTTT. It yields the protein CASSEREARPQHF.

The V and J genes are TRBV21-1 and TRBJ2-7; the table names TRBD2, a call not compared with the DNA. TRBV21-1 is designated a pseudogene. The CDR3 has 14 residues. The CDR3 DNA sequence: TGTGCCAGCAGCAAAGCCGCGGGGGGCCACGAGCAGTACTTC. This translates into CASSKAAGGHEQYF.

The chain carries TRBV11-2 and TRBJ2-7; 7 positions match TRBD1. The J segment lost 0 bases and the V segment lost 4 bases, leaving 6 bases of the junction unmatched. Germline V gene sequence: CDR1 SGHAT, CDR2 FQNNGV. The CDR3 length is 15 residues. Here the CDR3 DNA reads TGTGCCAGCAGCTCATCGACAGGGAGCTCCTACGAGCAGTACTTC. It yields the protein CASSSSTGSSYEQYF.

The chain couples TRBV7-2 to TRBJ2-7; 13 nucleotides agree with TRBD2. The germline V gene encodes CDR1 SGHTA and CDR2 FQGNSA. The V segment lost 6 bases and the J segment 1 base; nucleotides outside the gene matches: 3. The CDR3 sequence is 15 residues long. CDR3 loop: CASSPGLAGSYEQYF. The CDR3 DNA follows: TGTGCCAGCAGTCCGGGACTAGCGGGGTCCTACGAGCAGTACTTC.

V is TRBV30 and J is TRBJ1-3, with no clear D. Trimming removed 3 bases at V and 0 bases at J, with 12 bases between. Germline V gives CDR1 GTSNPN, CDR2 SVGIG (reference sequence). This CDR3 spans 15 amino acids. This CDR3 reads CAWRSVTVSGNTIYF. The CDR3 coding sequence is TGTGCCTGGAGAAGCGTCACCGTCTCTGGAAACACCATATATTTT.

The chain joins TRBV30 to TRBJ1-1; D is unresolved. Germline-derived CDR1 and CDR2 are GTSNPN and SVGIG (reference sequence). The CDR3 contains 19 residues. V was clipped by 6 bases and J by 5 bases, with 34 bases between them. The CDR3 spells CACPRAGRGLGNLGTEAFF. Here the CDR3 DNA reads TGTGCCTGCCCAAGGGCTGGACGGGGTTTGGGGAACTTGGGAACTGAAGCTTTCTTT.

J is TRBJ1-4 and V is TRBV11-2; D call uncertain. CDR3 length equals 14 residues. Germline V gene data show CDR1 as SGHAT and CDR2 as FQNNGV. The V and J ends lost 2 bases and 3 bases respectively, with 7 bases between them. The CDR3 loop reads CASSLRGANEKLFF. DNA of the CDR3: TGTGCCAGCAGCTTACGGGGTGCTAATGAAAAACTGTTTTTT.

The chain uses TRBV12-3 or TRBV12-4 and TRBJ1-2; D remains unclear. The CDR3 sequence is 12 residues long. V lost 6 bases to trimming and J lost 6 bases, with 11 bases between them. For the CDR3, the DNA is TGTGCCAGCAGCCCTCCGGGTAATGGCTACACCTTC. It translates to CASSPPGNGYTF.

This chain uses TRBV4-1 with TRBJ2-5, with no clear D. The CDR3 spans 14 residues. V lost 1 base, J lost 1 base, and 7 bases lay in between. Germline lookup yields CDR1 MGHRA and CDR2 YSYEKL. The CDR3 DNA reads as TGCGCCAGCAGCCAAGTAACTACCCAAGAGACCCAGTACTTC. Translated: CASSQVTTQETQYF.

CDR3 residues: CASRISGTSGPKNIQYF. DNA for the CDR3: TGTGCCAGCAGGATCTCCGGGACTAGCGGGCCCAAAAACATTCAGTACTTC. V is TRBV28 and J is TRBJ2-4; 12 bases align to TRBD2. Germline CDR1 is MDHEN and CDR2 is SYDVKM. CDR3 length equals 17 residues. Trimming cost V 6 bases and J 2 bases; bases outside gene matches: 8.

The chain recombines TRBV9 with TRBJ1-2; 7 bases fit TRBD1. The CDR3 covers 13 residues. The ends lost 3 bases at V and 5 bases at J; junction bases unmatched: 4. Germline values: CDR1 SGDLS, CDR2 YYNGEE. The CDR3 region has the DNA TGTGCCAGCAGCGCTGACAGGGATTATGGCTACACCTTC. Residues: CASSADRDYGYTF.

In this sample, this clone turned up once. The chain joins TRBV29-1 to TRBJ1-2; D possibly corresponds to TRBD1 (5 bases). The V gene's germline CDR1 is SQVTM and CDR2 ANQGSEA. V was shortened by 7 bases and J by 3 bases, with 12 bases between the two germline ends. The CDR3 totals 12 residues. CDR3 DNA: TGCAGCGCCTCCGGACAAGACTATGGCTACACCTTC. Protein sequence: CSASGQDYGYTF.

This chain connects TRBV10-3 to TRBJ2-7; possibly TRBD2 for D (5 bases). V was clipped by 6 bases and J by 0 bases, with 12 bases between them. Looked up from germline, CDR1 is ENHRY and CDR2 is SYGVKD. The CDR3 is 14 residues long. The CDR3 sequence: CAIRPSADSYEQYF. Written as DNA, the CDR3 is TGTGCCATCAGACCGTCAGCGGACTCCTACGAGCAGTACTTC.

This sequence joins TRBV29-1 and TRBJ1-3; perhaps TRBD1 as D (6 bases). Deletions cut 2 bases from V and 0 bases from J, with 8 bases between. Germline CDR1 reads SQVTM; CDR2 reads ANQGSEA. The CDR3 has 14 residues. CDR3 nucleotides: TGCAGCGTTGAAAGGGACAACTCTGGAAACACCATATATTTT. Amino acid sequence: CSVERDNSGNTIYF.

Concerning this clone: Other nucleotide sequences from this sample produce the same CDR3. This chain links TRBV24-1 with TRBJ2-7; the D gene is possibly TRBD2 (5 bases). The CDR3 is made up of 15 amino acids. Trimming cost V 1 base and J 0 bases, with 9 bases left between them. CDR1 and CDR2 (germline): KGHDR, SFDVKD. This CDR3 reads CATSDLEGLSYEQYF. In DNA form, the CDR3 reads TGTGCCACCAGTGATTTAGAGGGCCTCTCCTACGAGCAGTACTTC.

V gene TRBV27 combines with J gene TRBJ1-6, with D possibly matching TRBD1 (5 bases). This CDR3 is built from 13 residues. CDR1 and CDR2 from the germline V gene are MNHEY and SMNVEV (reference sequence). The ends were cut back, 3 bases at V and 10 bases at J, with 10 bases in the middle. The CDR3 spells CASSLLRESPLHF. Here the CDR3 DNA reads TGTGCCAGCAGTTTGCTCAGGGAATCACCCCTCCACTTT.

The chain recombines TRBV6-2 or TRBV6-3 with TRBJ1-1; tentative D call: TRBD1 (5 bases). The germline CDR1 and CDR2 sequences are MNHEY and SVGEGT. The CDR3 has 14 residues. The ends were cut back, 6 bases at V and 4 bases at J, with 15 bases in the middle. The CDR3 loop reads CASSQTGAGTEAFF. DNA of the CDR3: TGTGCCAGCAGCCAAACAGGAGCGGGCACTGAAGCTTTCTTT.

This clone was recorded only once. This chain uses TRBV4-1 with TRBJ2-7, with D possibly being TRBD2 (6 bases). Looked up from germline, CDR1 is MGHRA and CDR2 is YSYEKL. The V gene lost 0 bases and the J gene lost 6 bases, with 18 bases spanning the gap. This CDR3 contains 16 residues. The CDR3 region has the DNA TGCGCCAGCAGCCAAGAACCCAGCGGGCTCCAACGCGAGCAGTACTTC. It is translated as CASSQEPSGLQREQYF.

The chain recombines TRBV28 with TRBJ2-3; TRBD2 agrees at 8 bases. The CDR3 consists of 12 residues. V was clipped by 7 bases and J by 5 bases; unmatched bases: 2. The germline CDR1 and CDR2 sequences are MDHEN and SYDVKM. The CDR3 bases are TGTGCCAGCACCCTAGCGGGAGATACGCAGTATTTT. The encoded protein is CASTLAGDTQYF.